This T cell receptor beta chain came from a study of T cell responses to AZD1222 COVID-19 vaccine. Study results and caveats: Vaccine-associated CD4 TCRs ranged over spike, dominating at 160-218 and 743-854.

The method was immunoSEQ multiplex PCR; TCRdb's version includes in-frame clones alone and lacks a portion of them. Of about 120,000 clones listed, 90% were seen once; the top ten hold around 6.9%. The CDR3 spans 14 residues. The germline gives CDR1 SNHLY, CDR2 FYNNEI. V was trimmed by 6 bases and J by 1 base, leaving 11 bases between them. This clone was seen a single time. The target antigen is unknown. The gene calls are TRBV2 and TRBJ2-3; possibly TRBD1 for D (6 bases). This clonotype originated in an adult in good health. The sequenced sample was peripheral blood, obtained on day 0 of AZD1222 vaccination. CDR3 bases: TGTGCCAGCAGGAGACAGGTTCGCACAGATACGCAGTATTTT. Amino acids: CASRRQVRTDTQYF.